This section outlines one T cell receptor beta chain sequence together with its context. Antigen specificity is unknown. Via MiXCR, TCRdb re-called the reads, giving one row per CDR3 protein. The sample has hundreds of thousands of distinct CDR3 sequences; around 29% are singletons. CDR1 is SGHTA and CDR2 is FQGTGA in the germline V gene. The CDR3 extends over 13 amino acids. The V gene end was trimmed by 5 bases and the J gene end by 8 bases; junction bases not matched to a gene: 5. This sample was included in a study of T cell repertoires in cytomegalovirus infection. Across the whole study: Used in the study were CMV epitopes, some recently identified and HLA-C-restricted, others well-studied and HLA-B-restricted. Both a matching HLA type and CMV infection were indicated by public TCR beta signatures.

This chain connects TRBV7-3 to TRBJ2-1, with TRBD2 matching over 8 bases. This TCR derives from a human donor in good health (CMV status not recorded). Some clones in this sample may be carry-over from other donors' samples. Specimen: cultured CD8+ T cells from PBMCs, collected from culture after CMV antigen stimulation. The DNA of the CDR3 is TGTGCCAGCAGCACGGGGGGGGGCGATGAGCAGTTCTTC. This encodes CASSTGGGDEQFF. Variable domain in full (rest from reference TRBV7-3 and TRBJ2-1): GAGVSQTPSNKVTEKGKYVELRCDPISGHTALYWYRQSLGQGPEFLIYFQGTGAADDSGLPNDRFFAVRPEGSVSTLKIQRTERGDSAVYLCASSTGGGDEQFFGPGTRLTVL.